One sample yielded the 25 T cell receptor beta chains listed below, sequenced in a study of Ad26.COV2.S vaccination and SARS-CoV-2 variants. This table comes from immunoSEQ multiplex PCR, and its TCRdb copy is limited to in-frame clones, with some not included. This repertoire shows about 140,000 clones, about nine tenths found once; its top ten account for 5%. Sample: peripheral blood, taken after recovery from COVID-19. These receptors were taken from a human donor who had recovered from COVID-19.

The chain carries TRBV5-1 and TRBJ1-1, with D hard to call. Trimming took off 5 bases at V and 4 bases at J, with 18 bases between the two ends. CDR1 is SGHRS and CDR2 is YFSETQ in the germline V gene. This CDR3 comprises 15 residues. The CDR3 DNA reads as TGCGCCAGCAGTCCGAGACCCAGAGCCGGCACTGAAGCTTTCTTT. Amino acid sequence: CASSPRPRAGTEAFF.

The chain joins TRBV6-2 or TRBV6-3 to TRBJ2-1; 13 nucleotides align to TRBD2. The trim removed 0 bases at V and 6 bases at J, leaving 5 bases unmatched. Germline V CDR1 and CDR2: MNHEY, SVGEGT. The CDR3 contains 17 residues. The CDR3 region has the DNA TGTGCCAGCAGTTACTCCTCCTGGACTAGCGGGGGCAATGAGCAGTTCTTC. Protein sequence: CASSYSSWTSGGNEQFF.

This sequence joins TRBV5-6 and TRBJ1-5; 7 bases line up with TRBD1. The V gene's germline CDR1 is SGHDT and CDR2 YYEEEE. The CDR3 has 13 amino acids. J gave up 6 bases and V 3 bases, and 3 bases lay outside the gene matches. The DNA of the CDR3 is TGTGCCAGCAGCTCGGGACAGTCTCAGCCCCAGCATTTT. This codes for CASSSGQSQPQHF.

This chain links TRBV20-1 with TRBJ2-7, with a tentative D call TRBD1 (5 bases). V dropped 2 bases and J dropped 6 bases, with 8 bases sitting between them. The CDR3 contains 11 residues. Germline assignment: CDR1 DFQATT and CDR2 SNEGSKA (reference sequence). The DNA for the CDR3 is TGCAGTGCTAGACAGGGTGGCGAGCAGTACTTC. Translated, it gives CSARQGGEQYF.

The V and J genes are TRBV5-4 and TRBJ2-3; D not certain. The CDR3 spans 12 residues. Germline assignment: CDR1 SGHNT and CDR2 YYREEE (reference sequence). V was trimmed by 2 bases and J by 2 bases, leaving 3 bases between them. This CDR3 reads CASSLYTDTQYF. CDR3 DNA sequence: TGTGCCAGCAGCTTATACACAGATACGCAGTATTTT.

The V and J genes are TRBV27 and TRBJ2-7; D might be TRBD2 (7 bases). The CDR3 has 13 amino acids. The V gene's germline CDR1 is MNHEY and CDR2 SMNVEV (reference sequence). V lost 8 bases and J lost 4, with 15 bases in between. CDR3 sequence: CASGTGGPYEQYF. The DNA for the CDR3 is TGTGCCAGCGGGACCGGGGGGCCTTACGAGCAGTACTTC.

The rearrangement joins TRBV27 to TRBJ1-5; D is undetermined. The CDR3 has 14 residues. CDR1 and CDR2 from the germline V gene are MNHEY and SMNVEV (reference sequence). Trimming stripped 5 bases from V and 0 bases from J, with 8 bases between. CDR3 bases: TGTGCCAGCAGTCCGAATTATAGCAATCAGCCCCAGCATTTT. It specifies CASSPNYSNQPQHF.

The gene calls are TRBV5-6 and TRBJ1-4; no firm D call. The V and J ends lost 0 bases and 6 bases respectively, with 15 bases between them. Germline V gene data show CDR1 as SGHDT and CDR2 as YYEEEE. The CDR3 extends over 16 amino acids. The CDR3 DNA follows: TGTGCCAGCAGCTTGGGACCCCGGGCTGGGGATGAAAAACTGTTTTTT. It translates to CASSLGPRAGDEKLFF.

The rearrangement links TRBV4-3 to TRBJ2-7, with TRBD1 as a possible D gene (5 bases). The CDR3 has 13 residues. Trimming stripped 0 bases from V and 5 bases from J, with 8 bases between. Germline V lookup: CDR1 LGHNA, CDR2 YSLEER. The CDR3 protein is CASSQEYRHEQYF. Here the CDR3 DNA reads TGCGCCAGCAGCCAAGAGTACAGGCACGAGCAGTACTTC.

The V gene is TRBV5-1, the J gene TRBJ2-7, with a tentative D call TRBD1 (6 bases). CDR1 and CDR2 (germline): SGHRS, YFSETQ. Deletions cut 1 base from V and 7 bases from J, with 18 bases between. The CDR3 has 15 residues. The CDR3: CASSLSQGPVEEQYF. CDR3 nucleotide sequence: TGCGCCAGCAGCTTGTCACAGGGCCCTGTTGAAGAGCAGTACTTC.

The genes are TRBV19 and TRBJ1-2, with TRBD1 matching over 9 bases. Germline lookup yields CDR1 LNHDA and CDR2 SQIVND (reference sequence). There are 15 residues in the CDR3. After removal of 5 bases from V and 4 bases from J, the junction contained 8 bases not matched to a gene. The CDR3 sequence: CASSSGTGNVYGYTF. The CDR3 nucleotides read TGTGCCAGTAGTTCCGGGACAGGGAACGTCTATGGCTACACCTTC.

The V gene is TRBV5-1, the J gene TRBJ2-3, with 12 bases that match TRBD1. V dropped 0 bases and J dropped 2; count of bases not matched to a gene: 10. CDR3 size: 19 residues. Germline-derived CDR1 and CDR2 are SGHRS and YFSETQ. The CDR3 loop reads CASSLEGTGGFGATDTQYF. Written as DNA, the CDR3 is TGCGCCAGCAGCTTGGAGGGGACAGGGGGCTTTGGGGCCACAGATACGCAGTATTTT.

CDR3 sequence (DNA): TGTGCCAGTAGTACCCGCGCTAGCGGGAATCGAGTTTCCTACGAGCAGTACTTC. Its protein is CASSTRASGNRVSYEQYF. The V and J genes are TRBV19 and TRBJ2-7; 9 nucleotides agree with TRBD2. Germline V lookup: CDR1 LNHDA, CDR2 SQIVND (reference sequence). V dropped 4 bases and J dropped 1; count of bases not matched to a gene: 14. The CDR3 has 18 amino acids.

The V call is TRBV12-3 or TRBV12-4, the J call TRBJ2-3, with a weak D call TRBD2 (7 bases). Deletions cut 4 bases from V and 4 bases from J, with 9 bases between. The CDR3 runs to 13 residues. CDR3 residues: CASSWGGADTQYF. CDR3 nucleotide sequence: TGTGCCAGCAGTTGGGGGGGCGCAGATACGCAGTATTTT.

The chain uses TRBV7-6 and TRBJ1-5; no firm D call. Trimming took off 2 bases at V and 6 bases at J, with 17 bases between the two ends. The CDR3 has 16 amino acids. The germline V gene encodes CDR1 SGHVS and CDR2 FNYEAQ. The CDR3 reads CASSLREWGVGQPQHF. For the CDR3, the DNA is TGTGCCAGCAGCTTAAGAGAATGGGGTGTCGGTCAGCCCCAGCATTTT.

This sequence joins TRBV19 and TRBJ1-2, with 8 positions matching TRBD1. CDR3 size: 13 residues. Trimming removed 4 bases from V and 10 bases from J; junction bases left unmatched: 8. Looked up from germline, CDR1 is LNHDA and CDR2 is SQIVND (reference sequence). The CDR3: CASSTGTGLDYTF. In DNA form, the CDR3 reads TGTGCCAGTAGTACCGGGACAGGCTTAGACTACACCTTC.

At least ten counts were recorded for this clone. The chain links TRBV28 to TRBJ2-7, with D maybe TRBD2 (5 bases). Between the trimmed V and J ends, which lost 2 bases and 1 base, there was a span of 12 bases. CDR1 and CDR2 (germline): MDHEN, SYDVKM. This CDR3 is 15 amino acids long. CDR3 nucleotides: TGTGCCAGCAGTTTACGAAGCGGCGGGTCCTACGAGCAGTACTTC. The encoded protein is CASSLRSGGSYEQYF.

The chain links TRBV6-5 to TRBJ1-4; D remains ambiguous. Per the germline V gene, CDR1 is MNHEY and CDR2 is SVGAGI. Trimming removed 2 bases at V and 7 bases at J, with 8 bases between. The CDR3 consists of 13 residues. The CDR3 spells CASSYTVAEKLFF. The CDR3, as DNA: TGTGCCAGCAGTTACACGGTAGCTGAAAAACTGTTTTTT.

This sequence joins TRBV27 and TRBJ2-7; 8 bases match TRBD1. V trimming: 2 bases; J trimming: 5 bases; junction bases outside the gene matches: 5. Germline V gene lookup returns CDR1 MNHEY and CDR2 SMNVEV (reference sequence). The CDR3 sequence is 14 residues long. This CDR3 is CASSLQGAFHEQYF. For the CDR3, the DNA is TGTGCCAGCAGTTTACAGGGGGCCTTCCACGAGCAGTACTTC.

This chain uses TRBV5-8 with TRBJ1-4, with D perhaps TRBD1 (6 bases). CDR3 length: 14 amino acids. CDR1 and CDR2 (germline): SGHTS, YDEGEE. V was cut by 10 bases and J by 2 bases, with 15 bases left in between. The CDR3 sequence is CAGRRGLTNEKLFF. The CDR3 DNA reads as TGTGCCGGCCGACGGGGGCTGACTAATGAAAAACTGTTTTTT.

V gene TRBV7-9 combines with J gene TRBJ2-3; the match to TRBD1 covers 8 bases. Losses at the gene ends were 7 bases for V and 0 bases for J; bases not matched to a gene: 6. The CDR3 length is 15 residues. Looked up from germline, CDR1 is SEHNR and CDR2 is FQNEAQ (reference sequence). The CDR3, as DNA: TGTGCCAGCACCCACAGGGGGTTCAGCACAGATACGCAGTATTTT. Translating gives CASTHRGFSTDTQYF.

V gene TRBV9 combines with J gene TRBJ2-7, with D uncertain. The CDR3 runs 15 residues. CDR1 SGDLS and CDR2 YYNGEE come from the germline V gene. With 0 bases removed from V and 0 bases from J, the gap between germline ends came to 10 bases. The DNA of the CDR3 is TGTGCCAGCAGCGTAGAGCCAGAAAGCTCCTACGAGCAGTACTTC. Amino acid sequence: CASSVEPESSYEQYF.

This clone was observed a handful of times. The V call is TRBV9, the J call TRBJ1-1; no firm D call. Trimming stripped 0 bases from V and 4 bases from J, with 10 bases between. The CDR3 extends over 14 amino acids. CDR1 is SGDLS and CDR2 is YYNGEE in the germline V gene. CDR3 DNA: TGTGCCAGCAGCGTAGTCGCAGGATCCACTGAAGCTTTCTTT. Translating it yields CASSVVAGSTEAFF.

This clone appeared a single time. The J gene is TRBJ1-3, the V gene TRBV30; no reliable D call. The V and J ends lost 0 bases and 4 bases respectively, with 4 bases between them. The CDR3 has 12 residues. Germline assignment: CDR1 GTSNPN and CDR2 SVGIG (reference sequence). In DNA, the CDR3 is TGTGCCTGGAGTGTAAGGGGAAACACCATATATTTT. This codes for CAWSVRGNTIYF.

This chain connects TRBV30 to TRBJ2-3; 11 bases are a match to TRBD1. The germline CDR1 and CDR2 sequences are GTSNPN and SVGIG (reference sequence). This CDR3 comprises 14 residues. The V gene end was trimmed by 1 base and the J gene end by 5 bases; junction bases not matched to a gene: 2. The CDR3 protein is CAWSEGQGGDTQYF. The CDR3 nucleotides are TGTGCCTGGAGTGAGGGACAGGGGGGAGATACGCAGTATTTT. Full variable domain (outside the CDR3, taken from reference TRBV30 and TRBJ2-3): SQTIHQWPATLVQPVGSPLSLECTVEGTSNPNLYWYRQAAGRGLQLLFYSVGIGQISSEVPQNLSASRPQDRQFILSSKKLLLSDSGFYLCAWSEGQGGDTQYFGPGTRLTVL.